These 13 T cell receptor beta chains were sequenced from one sample in a study of control samples from healthy donors and cancer patients (dated by TCRdb to the early 2020s). The library was prepared using the immunoSEQ multiplex PCR assay. Held by TCRdb, this immuneACCESS table contains in-frame sequences only and omits some clones. Under half of the omission traces to an unresolved V gene where checked; the cause of the rest is unknown. The sample includes 60,000 to 95,000 clones, with 84% observed a single time. The ten largest clones capture more than 12% of the sample. Sequenced: blood. The receptor source for this set is a man in his forties or fifties in good health.

The gene calls are TRBV20-1 and TRBJ2-3; 11 nucleotides align to TRBD2. Unmatched junction bases numbered 5, after V lost 6 bases and J lost 12 bases. This CDR3 comprises 11 residues. In germline, CDR1 is DFQATT, CDR2 SNEGSKA (reference sequence). The CDR3 spells CSAPGLADQYF. In DNA, the CDR3 is TGCAGTGCCCCGGGACTAGCGGATCAGTATTTT.

V and J are TRBV10-3 and TRBJ2-3; 7 nucleotides align to TRBD1. Germline trimming cut 4 bases from V and 2 bases from J; bases unmatched to any gene: 3. This CDR3 comprises 14 residues. Germline V gene sequence: CDR1 ENHRY, CDR2 SYGVKD. In DNA form, the CDR3 reads TGTGCCATCAGTGGTGACAGGGACACAGATACGCAGTATTTT. It codes for CAISGDRDTDTQYF.

This chain uses TRBV7-9 with TRBJ2-7; 12 bases line up with TRBD2. The CDR3 sequence is 16 residues long. Germline CDR1 and CDR2: SEHNR and FQNEAQ (reference sequence). J was trimmed by 5 bases and V by 5 bases; bases with no gene match: 10. CDR3 loop: CASSPRTSGMVHEQYF. In nucleotides, the CDR3 is TGTGCCAGCAGCCCGCGGACTAGCGGGATGGTGCACGAGCAGTACTTC.

The chain joins TRBV4-1 to TRBJ2-7; D not certain. The CDR3 is made up of 12 amino acids. Germline-derived CDR1 and CDR2 are MGHRA and YSYEKL. Trimming took off 0 bases at V and 5 bases at J, with 5 bases between the two ends. The CDR3 coding sequence is TGCGCCAGCAGCCAAGAATCCCACGAGCAGTACTTC. It translates to CASSQESHEQYF.

The table lists this clone with a count of one. The chain links TRBV13 to TRBJ1-1; D is unclear. In germline, CDR1 is PRHDT, CDR2 FYEKMQ (reference sequence). CDR3 size: 15 residues. V gave up 5 bases and J gave up 0 bases, with 13 bases separating them. In DNA form, the CDR3 reads TGTGCCAGCAGCCCACGACAAGGGCTGAACACTGAAGCTTTCTTT. Its translation: CASSPRQGLNTEAFF.

The chain joins TRBV7-2 to TRBJ1-2; 11 bases align to TRBD1. In germline, CDR1 is SGHTA, CDR2 FQGNSA. The CDR3 extends over 14 amino acids. The junction had 5 bases not matched to a gene; V was cut back by 3 bases and J by 8 bases. This CDR3 is CASSFGTGGTGYTF. CDR3 bases: TGTGCCAGCAGCTTTGGGACAGGGGGAACGGGCTACACCTTC.

This chain connects TRBV7-2 to TRBJ2-1; 7 bases line up with TRBD2. The V gene end was trimmed by 1 base and the J gene end by 3 bases; junction bases not matched to a gene: 6. In germline, CDR1 is SGHTA, CDR2 FQGNSA. The CDR3 is made up of 16 amino acids. Written as DNA, the CDR3 is TGTGCCAGCAGCTTAGGTGCTAGCGGTGGCTACAATGAGCAGTTCTTC. Translation: CASSLGASGGYNEQFF.

V gene TRBV27 combines with J gene TRBJ1-2; 9 bases fit TRBD1. This CDR3 is built from 13 residues. The J segment lost 5 bases and the V segment lost 5 bases, leaving 3 bases of the junction unmatched. The germline V gene has CDR1 MNHEY and CDR2 SMNVEV (reference sequence). This CDR3 reads CASSRGTGYGYTF. The CDR3 bases are TGTGCCAGCAGTCGAGGGACAGGGTATGGCTACACCTTC.

This clone was seen a handful of times. This chain connects TRBV29-1 to TRBJ2-7; D unresolved. V was cut by 4 bases and J by 2 bases, with 9 bases left in between. This CDR3 region has 12 residues. CDR1 SQVTM and CDR2 ANQGSEA come from the germline V gene. The CDR3 region has the DNA TGCAGCGTTGGCACACTTACCTACGAGCAGTACTTC. This translates into CSVGTLTYEQYF.

The rearrangement uses TRBV6-5 and TRBJ2-1, with unresolved D. This CDR3 has 13 residues. CDR1 is MNHEY and CDR2 is SVGAGI in the germline V gene. The ends were cut back, 2 bases at V and 5 bases at J, with 7 bases in the middle. CDR3 residues: CASSYGPDNEQFF. The CDR3 DNA reads as TGTGCCAGCAGTTACGGGCCAGACAATGAGCAGTTCTTC.

This clone was seen a single time. V usage is TRBV7-9 and J usage is TRBJ1-1; 10 bases are shared with TRBD1. The CDR3 covers 15 residues. Germline-derived CDR1 and CDR2 are SEHNR and FQNEAQ (reference sequence). Losses at the gene ends were 3 bases for V and 10 bases for J; bases not matched to a gene: 11. The CDR3 loop reads CASSLAGTGDFGAFF. The CDR3 DNA reads as TGTGCCAGCAGCTTGGCCGGGACAGGGGATTTTGGAGCTTTCTTT.

The rearrangement joins TRBV28 to TRBJ2-7; 10 bases line up with TRBD1. Germline V gives CDR1 MDHEN, CDR2 SYDVKM. The CDR3 consists of 15 residues. Trimming cost V 8 bases and J 5 bases; bases outside gene matches: 12. CDR3 DNA sequence: TGTGCCAGCCGCGAGGGACAGGGGATCTGGAACGAGCAGTACTTC. Protein product: CASREGQGIWNEQYF.

This clone appeared a few times. Within the sample, other DNA sequences also encode this same CDR3. This chain links TRBV5-4 with TRBJ1-1, with D unclear. The germline gives CDR1 SGHNT, CDR2 YYREEE (reference sequence). V lost 2 bases and J 6 bases, leaving 11 bases between the germline ends. The CDR3 is made up of 13 amino acids. In DNA, the CDR3 is TGTGCCAGCAGCTTCGCCAGAGGGCCTGAAGCTTTCTTT. It encodes CASSFARGPEAFF.